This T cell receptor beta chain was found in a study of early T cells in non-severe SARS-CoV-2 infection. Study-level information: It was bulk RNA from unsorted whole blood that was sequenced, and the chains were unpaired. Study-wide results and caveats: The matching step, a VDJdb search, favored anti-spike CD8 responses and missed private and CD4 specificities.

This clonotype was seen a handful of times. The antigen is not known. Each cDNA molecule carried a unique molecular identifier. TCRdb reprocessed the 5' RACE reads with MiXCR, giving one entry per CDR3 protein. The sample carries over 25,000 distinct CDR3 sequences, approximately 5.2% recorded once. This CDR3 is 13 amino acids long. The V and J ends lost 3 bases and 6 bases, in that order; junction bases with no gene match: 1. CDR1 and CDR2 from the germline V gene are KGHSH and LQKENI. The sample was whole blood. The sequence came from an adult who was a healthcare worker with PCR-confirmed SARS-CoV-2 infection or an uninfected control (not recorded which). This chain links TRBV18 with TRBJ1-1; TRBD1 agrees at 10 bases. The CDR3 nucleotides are TGTGCCAGCTCACCGGGGACAGGGGCTGAAGCTTTCTTT. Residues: CASSPGTGAEAFF.